The 30 T cell receptor beta chains listed next were all sequenced from one sample in a study of control samples from healthy donors and cancer patients. Sequencing was performed with immunoSEQ multiplex PCR; in TCRdb, only in-frame clones are kept and a portion is missing. The table records 98,000 or so clones, about 88% of them present only once. Sequencing was carried out using blood. These receptors were collected from a woman in her 70s in good health.

The chain recombines TRBV5-1 with TRBJ1-4; the D gene is possibly TRBD1 (6 bases). Trimming removed 0 bases at V and 4 bases at J, with 10 bases between. Per the germline V gene, CDR1 is SGHRS and CDR2 is YFSETQ. The CDR3 length is 15 residues. CDR3 in amino acids: CASSLEARGNEKLFF. The CDR3 nucleotides read TGCGCCAGCAGCTTGGAGGCCAGGGGTAATGAAAAACTGTTTTTT.

The rearrangement links TRBV5-1 to TRBJ2-2; 8 bases line up with TRBD1. CDR3 size: 13 residues. The germline CDR1 and CDR2 sequences are SGHRS and YFSETQ. The trim removed 2 bases at V and 6 bases at J, leaving 0 bases unmatched. The DNA of the CDR3 is TGCGCCAGCAGCTTACAGGGGGCCGGGGAGCTGTTTTTT. Translated, it gives CASSLQGAGELFF.

This clone has more than one count but fewer than ten. The rearrangement joins TRBV7-9 to TRBJ2-2; D call uncertain. Trimming removed 3 bases from V and 1 base from J, with 6 bases in between. Germline-derived CDR1 and CDR2 are SEHNR and FQNEAQ (reference sequence). This CDR3 is built from 14 residues. DNA for the CDR3: TGTGCCAGCAGCTTCCTCGGGAACACCGGGGAGCTGTTTTTT. It codes for CASSFLGNTGELFF.

This rearrangement joins TRBV5-1 to TRBJ2-2, with TRBD2 matching 12 bases. Germline CDR1 and CDR2: SGHRS and YFSETQ. V was pared by 4 bases and J by 5 bases, with 12 bases of the junction left unmatched. The CDR3 has 18 amino acids. The CDR3 loop is CASSGKQGLAGSTGELFF. CDR3 bases: TGCGCCAGCAGCGGGAAACAGGGACTAGCGGGCTCTACCGGGGAGCTGTTTTTT.

The chain couples TRBV10-1 to TRBJ1-2; no reliable D call. Trimming took 3 bases from V and 2 from J, leaving 4 bases between them. The germline V gene has CDR1 WNHNN and CDR2 SYGVQD (reference sequence). This CDR3 is built from 12 residues. The CDR3 spells CASSDGNYGYTF. The CDR3 DNA follows: TGCGCCAGCAGTGACGGGAACTATGGCTACACCTTC.

Here the CDR3 reads CASSLDGLFTGNTEAFF. In DNA, the CDR3 is TGCGCCAGCAGCTTGGATGGGTTGTTTACAGGGAACACTGAAGCTTTCTTT. The chain has TRBV5-1 and TRBJ1-1, with TRBD1 as a possible D gene (5 bases). CDR1 is SGHRS and CDR2 is YFSETQ in the germline V gene. The CDR3 length is 17 residues. Trimming took off 0 bases at V and 1 base at J, with 16 bases between the two ends.

The V gene is TRBV25-1, the J gene TRBJ1-1, with TRBD1 as a possible D gene (6 bases). Germline V lookup: CDR1 MGHDK, CDR2 SYGVNS. The V and J ends lost 9 bases and 1 base respectively, with 12 bases between them. The CDR3 sequence is 13 residues long. The CDR3 coding sequence is TGTGCCAGTCAGGGGATGGGGAACACTGAAGCTTTCTTT. Its protein product is CASQGMGNTEAFF.

V is TRBV15 and J is TRBJ2-1; TRBD1 matches at 8 bases. CDR1 is LNHNV, CDR2 YYDKDF, per germline (reference sequence). Germline trimming cut 1 base from V and 4 bases from J; bases unmatched to any gene: 6. This CDR3 is built from 16 residues. The CDR3 sequence is CATSRAGTGPYNEQFF. CDR3 in DNA: TGTGCCACCAGCAGAGCAGGGACAGGACCTTACAATGAGCAGTTCTTC.

This chain joins TRBV19 and TRBJ1-6; D perhaps matches TRBD1 (6 bases). Germline V gene sequence: CDR1 LNHDA, CDR2 SQIVND (reference sequence). V was shortened by 6 bases and J by 5 bases, with 11 bases between the two germline ends. The CDR3 extends over 14 amino acids. CDR3: CASSPRGDNSPLHF. CDR3 nucleotide sequence: TGTGCCAGTAGCCCCAGGGGCGATAATTCACCCCTCCACTTT.

The rearrangement uses TRBV4-1 and TRBJ1-2; perhaps TRBD1 as D (6 bases). CDR1 and CDR2 (germline): MGHRA, YSYEKL. Trimming took off 0 bases at V and 5 bases at J, with 10 bases between the two ends. The CDR3 covers 14 residues. DNA for the CDR3: TGCGCCAGCAGCCAAGAAAGAGGGGGTTATGGCTACACCTTC. This translates into CASSQERGGYGYTF.

This clone was seen a few times. This sequence joins TRBV18 and TRBJ1-5, with D unresolved. The V end lost 5 bases, the J end lost 7 bases, and 12 bases lay between the germline ends. This CDR3 region has 13 residues. Germline assignment: CDR1 KGHSH and CDR2 LQKENI. The CDR3 spells CASSAGQIQPQHF. DNA of the CDR3: TGTGCCAGCTCAGCTGGCCAAATCCAGCCCCAGCATTTT.

The chain uses TRBV12-3 or TRBV12-4 and TRBJ2-7; D may be TRBD1 or TRBD2 (5 bases each). V was cut by 6 bases and J by 4 bases, with 13 bases left in between. The length of the CDR3 is 13 residues. The CDR3 sequence: CASSLAGGYEQYF. DNA of the CDR3: TGTGCCAGCAGCCTCGCTGGGGGTTACGAGCAGTACTTC.

This clone occurred once. V gene TRBV18 combines with J gene TRBJ2-5, with D unclear. Trimming removed 2 bases at V and 3 bases at J, with 7 bases between. Germline V lookup: CDR1 KGHSH, CDR2 LQKENI. The CDR3 is made up of 13 amino acids. CDR3 sequence reads: CASSPDVKETQYF. CDR3 coding DNA: TGTGCCAGCTCACCAGACGTCAAAGAGACCCAGTACTTC.

V gene TRBV29-1 combines with J gene TRBJ1-1; the D is unclear. Deletions cut 7 bases from V and 0 bases from J, with 9 bases between. This CDR3 is built from 12 residues. Germline V gene data show CDR1 as SQVTM and CDR2 as ANQGSEA. In nucleotides, the CDR3 is TGCAGCGGGGCCTTCATGAACACTGAAGCTTTCTTT. Protein product: CSGAFMNTEAFF.

CDR3 region: CASSFGVPGEQYF. For the CDR3, the DNA is TGTGCCAGCAGCTTTGGGGTCCCCGGGGAGCAGTACTTC. The rearrangement links TRBV5-4 to TRBJ2-7; D gene ambiguous. Trimming removed 2 bases at V and 7 bases at J, with 13 bases between. The CDR3 runs to 13 residues. Germline loops: CDR1 SGHNT, CDR2 YYREEE (reference sequence).

The rearrangement links TRBV5-1 to TRBJ1-3, with 9 bases that match TRBD1. V gave up 1 base and J gave up 3 bases; unmatched junction bases: 2. In germline, CDR1 is SGHRS, CDR2 YFSETQ. The CDR3 loop spans 15 amino acids. CDR3 region: CASSLTGGYGNTIYF. The DNA for the CDR3 is TGCGCCAGCAGCTTGACAGGGGGCTATGGAAACACCATATATTTT.

For the CDR3, the DNA is TGTGCCAGCAGCCAAGATGGCCGTGACGCACGAGCTTTCTTT. It codes for CASSQDGRDARAFF. The V and J genes are TRBV4-2 and TRBJ1-1; D is unresolved. The germline gives CDR1 LGHNA, CDR2 YNFKEQ. Trimming removed 0 bases from V and 10 bases from J, with 15 bases in between. This CDR3 has 14 residues.

The chain carries TRBV5-1 and TRBJ1-4; 7 bases fit TRBD1. This CDR3 spans 16 amino acids. The germline V gene has CDR1 SGHRS and CDR2 YFSETQ. Losses at the gene ends were 0 bases for V and 8 bases for J; bases not matched to a gene: 10. The CDR3 DNA reads as TGCGCCAGCAGCTTGGCGTCTACAGGGGTTAGGGAAAAACTGTTTTTT. Translation: CASSLASTGVREKLFF.

This clone was recorded only once. The chain employs TRBV27 and TRBJ1-1, with 7 bases that match TRBD1. The CDR3 covers 12 residues. CDR1 is MNHEY, CDR2 SMNVEV, per germline (reference sequence). With V trimmed by 3 bases and J by 10 bases, 5 bases remained unmatched. In DNA, the CDR3 is TGTGCCAGCAGTTTCGACAGGGTCGTAGCTTTCTTT. Translation: CASSFDRVVAFF.

This sequence joins TRBV9 and TRBJ2-1; 10 positions agree with TRBD2. The J segment lost 8 bases and the V segment lost 2 bases, leaving 4 bases of the junction unmatched. Germline V gives CDR1 SGDLS, CDR2 YYNGEE. This CDR3 contains 14 residues. CDR3 in DNA: TGTGCCAGCAGCGTTGGACTAGCGGCCGATGAGCAGTTCTTC. Translating it yields CASSVGLAADEQFF.

V and J are TRBV11-2 and TRBJ2-7; D may be TRBD1 (5 bases). Trimming pared 5 bases from V and 4 bases from J, leaving 12 bases between. CDR3 length: 13 amino acids. Germline values: CDR1 SGHAT, CDR2 FQNNGV. CDR3 DNA: TGTGCCAGCAGCGCGACCCAGGGTTACGAGCAGTACTTC. This translates into CASSATQGYEQYF.

The rearrangement links TRBV7-9 to TRBJ1-6, with TRBD1 matching over 8 bases. The CDR3 spans 15 residues. The ends lost 5 bases at V and 12 bases at J; junction bases unmatched: 12. Germline CDR1 and CDR2: SEHNR and FQNEAQ (reference sequence). The CDR3 protein is CASSPMGQAAGPLHF. The CDR3 bases are TGTGCCAGCAGCCCCATGGGACAGGCCGCGGGACCCCTCCACTTT.

This CDR3 reads CASSLGDSTTNEKLFF. The CDR3, as DNA: TGCGCCAGCAGCTTGGGCGACAGTACAACTAATGAAAAACTGTTTTTT. The chain has TRBV5-1 and TRBJ1-4; perhaps TRBD1 as D (5 bases). The V end was cut by 0 bases, the J end by 0 bases, with 9 bases between. CDR3 size: 16 residues. CDR1 is SGHRS, CDR2 YFSETQ, per germline.

The chain has TRBV10-3 and TRBJ1-1; possibly TRBD1 for D (6 bases). Germline V lookup: CDR1 ENHRY, CDR2 SYGVKD. This CDR3 is 15 amino acids long. V was cut by 2 bases and J by 1 base, with 11 bases left in between. For the CDR3, the DNA is TGTGCCATCAGTGAGATCACAGGGACGAACACTGAAGCTTTCTTT. It encodes CAISEITGTNTEAFF.

V and J are TRBV11-2 and TRBJ1-1; 8 bases line up with TRBD1. Germline lookup yields CDR1 SGHAT and CDR2 FQNNGV. The V gene end was trimmed by 5 bases and the J gene end by 11 bases; junction bases not matched to a gene: 4. CDR3 length equals 11 residues. CDR3 protein: CASSPTGGAFF. In DNA, the CDR3 is TGTGCCAGCAGCCCCACAGGGGGTGCTTTCTTT. The complete variable domain, with remaining parts taken from reference TRBV11-2 and TRBJ1-1, reads EAGVAQSPRYKIIEKRQSVAFWCNPISGHATLYWYQQILGQGPKLLIQFQNNGVVDDSQLPKDRFSAERLKGVDSTLKIQPAKLEDSAVYLCASSPTGGAFFGQGTRLTVV.

The rearrangement uses TRBV28 and TRBJ2-1, with 12 bases lining up with TRBD2. V gave up 6 bases and J gave up 10 bases; unmatched junction bases: 13. CDR3 length: 16 residues. Germline V gene lookup returns CDR1 MDHEN and CDR2 SYDVKM. The DNA of the CDR3 is TGTGCCAGCAGCATCTTAAGGACTAGCGGGACGCGGGAGCAGTTCTTC. Translation gives CASSILRTSGTREQFF.

The chain couples TRBV7-9 to TRBJ2-3; 8 bases fit TRBD1. The germline CDR1 and CDR2 sequences are SEHNR and FQNEAQ (reference sequence). V shed 4 bases and J 2 bases; nucleotides not matched to a gene: 5. This CDR3 contains 15 residues. The CDR3 nucleotides read TGTGCCAGCAGCTCCCTGGACAGGGACACAGATACGCAGTATTTT. Translating gives CASSSLDRDTDTQYF.

The count of this clone is one. The chain has TRBV27 and TRBJ2-7; a weak D match, TRBD2 (6 bases). V lost 6 bases, J lost 0 bases, and 12 bases lay in between. CDR1 is MNHEY, CDR2 SMNVEV, per germline (reference sequence). This CDR3 spans 14 amino acids. CDR3 region: CASSRGESSYEQYF. DNA for the CDR3: TGTGCCAGCAGCCGCGGGGAGAGCTCCTACGAGCAGTACTTC.

The CDR3 DNA follows: TGTGCCTGGAATCGAGGGGGCAGGGGCTACACCTTC. It translates to CAWNRGGRGYTF. V gene TRBV30 combines with J gene TRBJ1-2, with 7 bases that match TRBD1. V gave up 4 bases and J gave up 8 bases; unmatched junction bases: 7. The CDR3 length is 12 residues. The germline V gene has CDR1 GTSNPN and CDR2 SVGIG (reference sequence).

This chain connects TRBV19 to TRBJ2-5, with D tentatively TRBD2 (5 bases). CDR1 and CDR2 from the germline V gene are LNHDA and SQIVND (reference sequence). The CDR3 loop spans 14 amino acids. V was cut by 4 bases and J by 2 bases, with 11 bases left in between. The CDR3 sequence: CASSRGLAQETQYF. The CDR3 DNA reads as TGTGCCAGTAGTAGAGGACTTGCGCAAGAGACCCAGTACTTC.